Listed below are T cell receptor beta chains from one sample, sequenced in a study of PD-L1 blockade in urothelial cancer. The method was immunoSEQ multiplex PCR; TCRdb's version includes in-frame clones alone and lacks a portion of them. The table has about 84,000 clones, roughly 80% seen once. Specimen: PBMCs, collected around atezolizumab (anti-PD-L1) treatment. The receptors derive from a man between 65 and 85 years old with urothelial cancer. Each CDR3 is given with its conserved first and last residue. A D gene is named only where the DNA matches it firmly. Only part of the rows carry a size: once, few, many, or a class if the clone is expanded.

j_call	d_call	v_call	clone_size	cdr3_nt	cdr3_aa
TRBJ2-2	TRBD1	TRBV7-3	-	TGTGCCAGCAGCTTAGGGAGACAGGGCCAGCTGTTTTTT	CASSLGRQGQLFF
TRBJ2-3	TRBD2	TRBV9	-	TGTGCCAGCAGCGCTAGCGGGGGGGCCCTCGATACGCAGTATTTT	CASSASGGALDTQYF
TRBJ2-1	-	TRBV7-9	-	TGTGCCAGCACCTCTGGGCGGGGCTCCTACAATGAGCAGTTCTTC	CASTSGRGSYNEQFF
TRBJ2-2	TRBD1	TRBV13	-	TGTGCCAGCAGCTTAAGGACGGAGGGGACAGGGGCGAACACCGGGGAGCTGTTTTTT	CASSLRTEGTGANTGELFF
TRBJ1-5	-	TRBV5-6	-	TGTGCCAGCAGCGGCGGGGGGCCTAATAGCAATCAGCCCCAGCATTTT	CASSGGGPNSNQPQHF
TRBJ1-2	-	TRBV7-9	-	TGTGCCAGCAGCTTCTCCCAGGCCACCATGGGCTACACCTTC	CASSFSQATMGYTF
TRBJ2-7	-	TRBV11-2	-	TGTGCCAGCAGCTTAATTGGGGGGAACAATGGCGAGCAGTACTTC	CASSLIGGNNGEQYF
TRBJ1-2	-	TRBV6-5	-	TGTGCCAGCAGTTACTCCGCAGGGCGCTATGGCTACACCTTC	CASSYSAGRYGYTF
TRBJ1-3	-	TRBV7-2	-	TGTGCCAGCAGCCCCCTCGTTGGCGCGGGCACCATATATTTT	CASSPLVGAGTIYF
TRBJ2-2	TRBD2	TRBV10-3	-	TGTGCCATCAGTGGCGGGGGGCACGACGGGGAGCTGTTTTTT	CAISGGGHDGELFF
TRBJ2-1	-	TRBV9	-	TGTGCCAGCAGCGTAGTTAGCTCCCCGGGGGATGAGCAGTTCTTC	CASSVVSSPGDEQFF
TRBJ2-7	TRBD1	TRBV29-1	-	TGCAGCGACCTCCGGGACAGGAGCTCCTACGAGCAGTACTTC	CSDLRDRSSYEQYF
TRBJ2-1	TRBD1	TRBV27	-	TGTGCCAGCACCAGACAGGGGGGAGGCTACAATGAGCAGTTCTTC	CASTRQGGGYNEQFF
TRBJ2-1	-	TRBV19	once	TGTGCCAGTAGTATAGCCAGCAATGAGCAGTTCTTC	CASSIASNEQFF
TRBJ1-2	TRBD1	TRBV5-5	-	TGTGCCAGCAGCCCGGACAGGACAATCCATTTTTATGGCTACACCTTC	CASSPDRTIHFYGYTF
TRBJ2-2	-	TRBV6-1	-	TGTGCCAGCCACCCCGCGGGTCCCGGGGAGCTGTTTTTT	CASHPAGPGELFF